A selection of T cell receptor beta chains follows, all from one sample in a study of neurological immune-mediated disorders. TCRdb recomputed calls from the 5' RACE reads with MiXCR, one row per CDR3 protein. This table holds roughly 56,000 distinct CDR3 sequences, about 10% found once. The sequenced sample consisted of PBMCs. The receptors were sampled from a man aged 60 to 75 in good health. The CDR3 runs from the conserved cysteine through the conserved F or W. A D gene is named only where the DNA matches it firmly. Not all rows give a size; the values are once, few, many and, for expanded clones, a class.

d_gene: -; j_gene: TRBJ2-7; abundance: many; v_gene: TRBV12-3/TRBV12-4; CDR3aa: CASSLAAHGRTVFEQYF; CDR3nt: TGTGCCAGCAGTTTAGCCGCCCATGGGAGAACGGTGTTCGAGCAGTACTTC
d_gene: TRBD1; j_gene: TRBJ2-7; abundance: many; v_gene: TRBV25-1; CDR3aa: CASIDRDEQYF; CDR3nt: TGTGCCAGCATCGACAGGGACGAGCAGTACTTC
d_gene: -; j_gene: TRBJ2-5; abundance: once; v_gene: TRBV19; CDR3aa: CASSIMASSETQYF; CDR3nt: TGTGCCAGTAGTATTATGGCCAGCTCGGAGACCCAGTACTTC
d_gene: TRBD1; j_gene: TRBJ2-6; abundance: many; v_gene: TRBV7-2; CDR3aa: CASSAGGGANVLTF; CDR3nt: TGTGCCAGCAGCGCAGGGGGTGGGGCCAACGTCCTGACTTTC
d_gene: -; j_gene: TRBJ1-1; abundance: many; v_gene: TRBV5-1; CDR3aa: CASSWPGSTEAFF; CDR3nt: TGCGCCAGCAGCTGGCCAGGGTCCACTGAAGCTTTCTTT
d_gene: -; j_gene: TRBJ1-1; abundance: -; v_gene: TRBV20-1; CDR3aa: CSAREKANTEAFF; CDR3nt: TGCAGTGCTAGAGAGAAGGCAAACACTGAAGCTTTCTTT
d_gene: -; j_gene: TRBJ1-5; abundance: many; v_gene: TRBV20-1; CDR3aa: CSARDQGRGGNQPQHF; CDR3nt: TGCAGTGCTAGAGATCAGGGCAGAGGGGGCAATCAGCCCCAGCATTTT
d_gene: TRBD1; j_gene: TRBJ1-1; abundance: many; v_gene: TRBV4-1; CDR3aa: CASSHSDRGLRTEAFF; CDR3nt: TGCGCCAGCAGCCACTCGGACAGGGGGCTTAGGACTGAAGCTTTCTTT
d_gene: -; j_gene: TRBJ1-6; abundance: many; v_gene: TRBV7-2; CDR3aa: CASTDGHRLSPLHF; CDR3nt: TGTGCCAGCACAGATGGGCACAGGCTTTCACCCCTCCACTTT
d_gene: TRBD2; j_gene: TRBJ2-3; abundance: -; v_gene: TRBV6-5; CDR3aa: CASSYSGGGDTQYF; CDR3nt: TGTGCCAGCAGTTATAGCGGGGGGGGGGATACGCAGTATTTT